The T cell receptor beta chain under discussion was sequenced for a study of blood T cell repertoires in COVID-19. Study in general: Sites across the United States, Italy and Spain contributed samples from acute and convalescent COVID-19.

Measured with immunoSEQ multiplex PCR; TCRdb has only the in-frame clones, and not every one. This table holds a few hundred thousand clones, 70% to 90% found once. The CDR3 covers 13 residues. V lost 6 bases and J lost 2, with 10 bases in between. Germline V gene sequence: CDR1 KGHSH, CDR2 LQKENI. Sample: peripheral blood. The chain employs TRBV18 and TRBJ1-2; D not certain. This sequence originates from a human donor in a cohort sampled during active COVID-19. The DNA of the CDR3 is TGTGCCAGCTCGGTAGCAGAGAACTATGGCTACACCTTC. Residues: CASSVAENYGYTF.